This T cell receptor beta chain is drawn from a study of T cell repertoires in cytomegalovirus infection. Study-wide context: Indications of both CMV infection and matching HLA type were provided by public TCR beta signatures.

CDR1 is MNHEY and CDR2 is SVGAGI in the germline V gene. V was shortened by 0 bases and J by 8 bases, with 7 bases between the two germline ends. The CDR3 sequence is 12 residues long. Worth noting for this clonotype: Its antigen is unknown.

TCRdb fed the reads into MiXCR, producing one record per CDR3 protein. The sample records 75,000 to 100,000 distinct CDR3 sequences, approximately 46% being singletons. This chain joins TRBV6-5 and TRBJ1-2, with TRBD1 as a possible D gene (5 bases). The sequenced sample was CD8+ T cells from cultured PBMCs, obtained from culture after CMV antigen stimulation. The origin of this receptor is a human donor in good health (CMV status not recorded). Some clones in this sample may be carry-over from other donors' samples. The CDR3 DNA sequence: TGTGCCAGCAGTTACTCAGCAGGGGGCTACACCTTC. This sequence encodes CASSYSAGGYTF.